Each of the 23 T cell receptor beta chains below was sequenced from the same sample in a study of blood T cell repertoires in COVID-19. Clones were sequenced by immunoSEQ multiplex PCR, and TCRdb holds only the in-frame ones, with some missing. Of 35,000 to 50,000 clones in the sample, roughly 92% were seen once. Source material: peripheral blood. These receptors were obtained from a man in his fifties or sixties with active COVID-19.

V usage is TRBV28 and J usage is TRBJ1-1; perhaps TRBD1 as D (6 bases). Germline CDR1 MDHEN, CDR2 SYDVKM. The CDR3 has 13 amino acids. V was pared by 11 bases and J by 1 base, with 14 bases between. This CDR3 is CAVRQAPNTEAFF. In nucleotides, the CDR3 is TGTGCCGTCCGACAGGCCCCGAACACTGAAGCTTTCTTT.

The chain has TRBV27 and TRBJ1-2; 7 bases map to TRBD1. CDR1 and CDR2 (germline): MNHEY, SMNVEV (reference sequence). There are 16 residues in the CDR3. The ends lost 3 bases at V and 0 bases at J; junction bases unmatched: 7. The CDR3: CASSLRQGLTNYGYTF. CDR3 DNA: TGTGCCAGCAGTTTGAGACAGGGACTTACTAACTATGGCTACACCTTC.

This clone was observed once. The chain recombines TRBV15 with TRBJ1-4; 7 bases map to TRBD1. V was pared by 4 bases and J by 9 bases, with 8 bases of the junction left unmatched. CDR1 is LNHNV, CDR2 YYDKDF, per germline (reference sequence). The CDR3 contains 14 residues. The CDR3 spells CATSKMGTEQKLFF. DNA of the CDR3: TGTGCCACCAGCAAAATGGGGACAGAACAAAAACTGTTTTTT.

The rearrangement links TRBV5-1 to TRBJ2-2; D remains unclear. Trimming removed 0 bases at V and 6 bases at J, with 6 bases between. The CDR3 loop spans 13 amino acids. Germline CDR1 and CDR2: SGHRS and YFSETQ. The CDR3 nucleotides are TGCGCCAGCAGCTTGGCCTCTGCCGGGGAGCTGTTTTTT. Its translation: CASSLASAGELFF.

V and J are TRBV4-2 and TRBJ2-6; D is ambiguous. Germline loops: CDR1 LGHNA, CDR2 YNFKEQ. This CDR3 is built from 17 residues. The ends were cut back, 2 bases at V and 4 bases at J, with 15 bases in the middle. The CDR3 DNA sequence: TGTGCCAGCAGCCAACCTCCCCTTGTGGGCGGGGCCAACGTCCTGACTTTC. Translating it yields CASSQPPLVGGANVLTF.

The chain is built from TRBV9 and TRBJ2-5; tentative D call: TRBD2 (5 bases). The germline V gene encodes CDR1 SGDLS and CDR2 YYNGEE. This CDR3 spans 14 amino acids. V was trimmed by 3 bases and J by 3 bases, leaving 12 bases between them. DNA of the CDR3: TGTGCCAGCAGCGCGTTATGGCGGGAAGAGACCCAGTACTTC. This codes for CASSALWREETQYF.

V gene TRBV11-2 combines with J gene TRBJ2-7, with 10 nucleotides matching TRBD1. V lost 1 base and J lost 6; bases outside the gene matches: 3. The germline CDR1 and CDR2 sequences are SGHAT and FQNNGV. The length of the CDR3 is 14 residues. The CDR3 DNA sequence: TGTGCCAGCAGCTTAGGACAGGGGGCGGTCGAGCAGTACTTC. Translated, it gives CASSLGQGAVEQYF.

The chain carries TRBV20-1 and TRBJ1-1; TRBD1 is a possible D gene (5 bases). The V end was cut by 3 bases, the J end by 7 bases, with 18 bases between. This CDR3 comprises 14 residues. The germline CDR1 and CDR2 sequences are DFQATT and SNEGSKA (reference sequence). The DNA for the CDR3 is TGCAGTGCTAGTCCAGGGCTGAAGGGAGGTGAAGCTTTCTTT. Translation: CSASPGLKGGEAFF.

About this clone: The junction differs from germline at one of its ends, possibly a read error. The chain joins TRBV24-1 to TRBJ2-1, with D possibly called TRBD1 or TRBD2 (6 bases each). CDR3 length: 14 residues. Germline CDR1 KGHDR, CDR2 SFDVKD. The CDR3 is CATSGGRTYNEQFF. CDR3 DNA: TGTGCCACAAGTGGGGGGCGAACCTACAATGAGCAGTTCTTC.

This chain joins TRBV30 and TRBJ2-2; possibly TRBD1 for D (6 bases). The CDR3 is made up of 14 amino acids. V gave up 0 bases and J gave up 1 base, with 6 bases separating them. Germline V gene lookup returns CDR1 GTSNPN and CDR2 SVGIG (reference sequence). The CDR3 here is CAWSVGQNTGELFF. Written as DNA, the CDR3 is TGTGCCTGGAGTGTGGGACAGAACACCGGGGAGCTGTTTTTT. The full variable domain, in which reference TRBV30 and TRBJ2-2 provide the parts outside the CDR3, is SQTIHQWPATLVQPVGSPLSLECTVEGTSNPNLYWYRQAAGRGLQLLFYSVGIGQISSEVPQNLSASRPQDRQFILSSKKLLLSDSGFYLCAWSVGQNTGELFFGEGSRLTVL.

The rearrangement joins TRBV23-1 to TRBJ2-1; 16 bases fit TRBD2. TRBV23-1 is annotated as an ORF whose role is uncertain. V was clipped by 6 bases and J by 0 bases; unmatched bases: 5. This CDR3 has 18 amino acids. This CDR3 reads CASRTGTSGRVSYNEQFF. The CDR3 DNA follows: TGCGCCAGCAGAACCGGGACTAGCGGGAGGGTCTCCTACAATGAGCAGTTCTTC.

The chain is built from TRBV18 and TRBJ2-2, with 9 bases fitting TRBD2. This CDR3 has 16 residues. J lost 5 bases, V lost 4 bases, and 8 bases had no gene match. Germline V gives CDR1 KGHSH, CDR2 LQKENI. The CDR3 DNA is TGTGCCAGCTCACTCGTGACTAGCGGAGAGACCGGGGAGCTGTTTTTT. Translating it yields CASSLVTSGETGELFF.

The chain has TRBV5-5 and TRBJ1-1; D ambiguous. The CDR3 loop spans 13 amino acids. Between the trimmed V and J ends, which lost 4 bases and 7 bases, there was a span of 14 bases. Germline CDR1 reads SGHKS; CDR2 reads YYEKEE (reference sequence). CDR3 region: CASSPTGSSEAFF. As DNA, the CDR3 is TGTGCCAGCAGCCCAACGGGGTCCAGTGAAGCTTTCTTT.

The chain is built from TRBV5-6 and TRBJ1-5; 10 bases align to TRBD1. This CDR3 has 16 amino acids. From germline, CDR1 is SGHDT and CDR2 YYEEEE. The V segment lost 1 base and the J segment 1 base; nucleotides outside the gene matches: 2. CDR3 sequence reads: CASSLRTGGSNQPQHF. Here the CDR3 DNA reads TGTGCCAGCAGCTTGAGGACAGGGGGGAGCAATCAGCCCCAGCATTTT.

This clone was seen a single time. One end of the junction fails to match germline, which may point to a read error. This rearrangement joins TRBV28 to TRBJ2-3; 12 positions agree with TRBD2. The CDR3 sequence is 16 residues long. Germline CDR1 and CDR2: MDHEN and SYDVKM. CDR3 nucleotides: TGTGCCAGCAGTTCTCCGACTAGCGGGAGCAGAGATACGCAGTATTTT. Encoded protein: CASSSPTSGSRDTQYF.

The chain carries TRBV2 and TRBJ2-7; TRBD1 aligns across 7 bases. Germline assignment: CDR1 SNHLY and CDR2 FYNNEI. The CDR3 has 15 residues. J gave up 3 bases and V 2 bases, and 7 bases lay outside the gene matches. CDR3: CASSERQGVIYEQYF. The DNA of the CDR3 is TGTGCCAGCAGTGAAAGGCAGGGGGTTATCTACGAGCAGTACTTC. The entire variable domain, with the rest obtained from reference TRBV2 and TRBJ2-7, is as follows: EPEVTQTPSHQVTQMGQEVILRCVPISNHLYFYWYRQILGQKVEFLVSFYNNEISEKSEIFDDQFSVERPDGSNFTLKIRSTKLEDSAMYFCASSERQGVIYEQYFGPGTRLTVT.

This rearrangement joins TRBV9 to TRBJ2-7, with 13 bases identical to TRBD2. The V segment lost 3 bases and the J segment 4 bases; nucleotides outside the gene matches: 1. The CDR3 totals 14 residues. CDR1 is SGDLS, CDR2 YYNGEE, per germline. The CDR3 sequence is CASSGTSGSYEQYF. In DNA, the CDR3 is TGTGCCAGCAGCGGGACTAGCGGGAGTTACGAGCAGTACTTC.

The chain couples TRBV2 to TRBJ1-5; 8 bases agree with TRBD1. Germline CDR1 is SNHLY and CDR2 is FYNNEI. The CDR3 is 15 amino acids. The junction had 11 bases not matched to a gene; V was cut back by 7 bases and J by 6 bases. The CDR3 here is CASTPDRDPSQPQHF. The CDR3 nucleotides read TGTGCCAGCACGCCGGACAGGGACCCCAGTCAGCCCCAGCATTTT.

The rearrangement links TRBV2 to TRBJ2-2; 8 bases are shared with TRBD1. The germline gives CDR1 SNHLY, CDR2 FYNNEI. After removal of 2 bases from V and 5 bases from J, the junction contained 4 bases not matched to a gene. This CDR3 is built from 15 residues. This CDR3 reads CASSERTGRTGELFF. The CDR3 DNA sequence: TGTGCCAGCAGTGAAAGGACAGGGAGGACCGGGGAGCTGTTTTTT.

V usage is TRBV7-2 and J usage is TRBJ1-4, with no clear D. CDR1 is SGHTA, CDR2 FQGNSA, per germline. Trimming took off 1 base at V and 2 bases at J, with 5 bases between the two ends. The CDR3 consists of 14 residues. The CDR3 DNA is TGTGCCAGCAGCTTAGGTCGGACTAATGAAAAACTGTTTTTT. Its protein product is CASSLGRTNEKLFF.

The gene calls are TRBV6-5 and TRBJ2-1, with D perhaps matching TRBD2 (6 bases). V dropped 8 bases and J dropped 9 bases, with 14 bases sitting between them. Germline V gene data show CDR1 as MNHEY and CDR2 as SVGAGI. The length of the CDR3 is 12 residues. The CDR3 loop reads CASSLVGGEQFF. CDR3 in DNA: TGTGCCAGCTCCCTTGTGGGGGGTGAGCAGTTCTTC.

This chain joins TRBV30 and TRBJ1-5, with 9 bases that match TRBD1. The trim removed 1 base at V and 1 base at J, leaving 11 bases unmatched. Germline loops: CDR1 GTSNPN, CDR2 SVGIG (reference sequence). The length of the CDR3 is 18 residues. CDR3 residues: CAWSAGQGIFGSNQPQHF. CDR3 bases: TGTGCCTGGAGTGCCGGACAGGGGATTTTTGGAAGCAATCAGCCCCAGCATTTT. Full variable domain (remainder filled in from reference TRBV30 and TRBJ1-5): SQTIHQWPATLVQPVGSPLSLECTVEGTSNPNLYWYRQAAGRGLQLLFYSVGIGQISSEVPQNLSASRPQDRQFILSSKKLLLSDSGFYLCAWSAGQGIFGSNQPQHFGDGTRLSIL.

V gene TRBV2 combines with J gene TRBJ1-5; a weak D match, TRBD1 (5 bases). Trimming left V 3 bases short and J 2 bases short, with 11 bases between. Germline values: CDR1 SNHLY, CDR2 FYNNEI. The CDR3 runs to 15 residues. CDR3 loop: CASSDTGIGNQPQHF. CDR3 bases: TGTGCCAGCAGTGACACAGGTATCGGCAATCAGCCCCAGCATTTT.